Following are 4 T cell receptor beta chains from one sample sequenced in a study of T cells in Graves' hyperthyroidism and ophthalmopathy. RNA transcripts gave rise to amplified TCR beta CDR3 regions. A set of HTBI primers served as the primers for a first-round RT-PCR of the TCR CDR3. In TCRdb, the multiplex PCR reads were re-called with MiXCR into one record per CDR3 protein. Among 250,000 to 300,000 distinct CDR3 sequences listed, roughly an eighth were seen once. Material: blood. These receptors were collected from a woman aged 40 to 50 with Graves' hyperthyroidism.

This clonotype was found many times. V usage is TRBV12-5 and J usage is TRBJ2-7, with 8 bases fitting TRBD1. The CDR3 totals 15 residues. From germline, CDR1 is LGHNT and CDR2 FRNRAP. The ends lost 7 bases at V and 3 bases at J; junction bases unmatched: 11. In nucleotides, the CDR3 is TGTGCTAGTGCCCGACGTTTGACAGGGGACTACGAGCAGTACTTC. Its translation is CASARRLTGDYEQYF.

This clonotype was picked up many times. The J gene is TRBJ2-7, the V gene TRBV29-1; 12 positions match TRBD2. Trimming at V came to 1 base and at J to 6 bases, leaving 4 bases not matched to a gene. The germline gives CDR1 SQVTM, CDR2 ANQGSEA. The CDR3 is 14 residues long. As DNA, the CDR3 is TGCAGCGTTGAAGGGACTAGCGGGACGGGCGAGCAGTACTTC. Its protein is CSVEGTSGTGEQYF.

This clonotype was found many times. The chain employs TRBV7-2 and TRBJ2-3; 16 nucleotides line up with TRBD2. CDR1 SGHTA and CDR2 FQGNSA come from the germline V gene. The length of the CDR3 is 16 residues. V lost 5 bases and J lost 6; bases outside the gene matches: 5. The CDR3 loop reads CASSPRGLAGGDTQYF. CDR3 nucleotides: TGTGCCAGCAGCCCCCGGGGACTAGCGGGAGGGGATACGCAGTATTTT.

Only a few counts were recorded for this clonotype. The rearrangement joins TRBV19 to TRBJ1-5; 10 bases map to TRBD1. Germline CDR1 is LNHDA and CDR2 is SQIVND (reference sequence). The CDR3 contains 15 residues. Trimming at V came to 6 bases and at J to 3 bases, leaving 5 bases not matched to a gene. CDR3 region: CASRGTGATNQPQHF. CDR3 sequence (DNA): TGTGCCAGTAGGGGGACAGGGGCAACCAATCAGCCCCAGCATTTT. The variable domain in full, with the rest retrieved from reference TRBV19 and TRBJ1-5, is DGGITQSPKYLFRKEGQNVTLSCEQNLNHDAMYWYRQDPGQGLRLIYYSQIVNDFQKGDIAEGYSVSREKKESFPLTVTSAQKNPTAFYLCASRGTGATNQPQHFGDGTRLSIL.